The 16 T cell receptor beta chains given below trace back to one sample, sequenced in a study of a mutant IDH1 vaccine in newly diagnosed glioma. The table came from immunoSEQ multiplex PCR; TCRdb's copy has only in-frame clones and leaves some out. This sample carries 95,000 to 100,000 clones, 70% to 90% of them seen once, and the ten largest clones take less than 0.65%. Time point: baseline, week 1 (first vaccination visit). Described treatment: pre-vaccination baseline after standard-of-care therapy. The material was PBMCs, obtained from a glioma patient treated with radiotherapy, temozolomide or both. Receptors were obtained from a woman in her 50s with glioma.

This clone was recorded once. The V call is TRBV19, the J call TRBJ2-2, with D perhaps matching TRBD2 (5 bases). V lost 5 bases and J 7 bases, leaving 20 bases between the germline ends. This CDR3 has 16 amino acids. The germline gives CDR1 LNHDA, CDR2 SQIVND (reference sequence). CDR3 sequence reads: CASSGRYSFTGGELFF. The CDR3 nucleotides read TGTGCCAGTAGTGGGAGATATTCGTTCACGGGCGGGGAGCTGTTTTTT. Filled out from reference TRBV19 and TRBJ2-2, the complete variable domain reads DGGITQSPKYLFRKEGQNVTLSCEQNLNHDAMYWYRQDPGQGLRLIYYSQIVNDFQKGDIAEGYSVSREKKESFPLTVTSAQKNPTAFYLCASSGRYSFTGGELFFGEGSRLTVL.

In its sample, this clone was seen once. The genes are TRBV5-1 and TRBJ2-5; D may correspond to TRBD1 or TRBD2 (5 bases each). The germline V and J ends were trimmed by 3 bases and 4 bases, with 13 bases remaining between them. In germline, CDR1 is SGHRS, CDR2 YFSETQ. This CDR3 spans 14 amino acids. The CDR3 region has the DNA TGCGCCAGCAGCTCGGGGCTTCCAGGAGAGACCCAGTACTTC. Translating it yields CASSSGLPGETQYF.

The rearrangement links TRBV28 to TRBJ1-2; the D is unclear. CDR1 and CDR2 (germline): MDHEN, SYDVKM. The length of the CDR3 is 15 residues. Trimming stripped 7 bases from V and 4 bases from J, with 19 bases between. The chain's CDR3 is CASTPRPPETYGYTF. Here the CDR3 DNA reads TGTGCCAGCACTCCCCGCCCCCCAGAAACCTATGGCTACACCTTC.

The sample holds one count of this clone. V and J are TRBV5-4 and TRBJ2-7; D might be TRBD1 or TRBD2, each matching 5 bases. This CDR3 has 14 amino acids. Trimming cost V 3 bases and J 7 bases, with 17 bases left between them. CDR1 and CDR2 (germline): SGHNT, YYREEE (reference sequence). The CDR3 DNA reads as TGTGCCAGCAGCTCGGGGACGGGCCCGGCGGAGCAGTACTTC. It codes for CASSSGTGPAEQYF.

The CDR3 coding sequence is TGCGCCAGCAGCACCAGGGACAGAGATACGCAGTATTTT. Protein: CASSTRDRDTQYF. The chain combines TRBV4-1 with TRBJ2-3; 7 nucleotides match TRBD1. The trim removed 5 bases at V and 5 bases at J, leaving 4 bases unmatched. The germline V gene encodes CDR1 MGHRA and CDR2 YSYEKL. This CDR3 has 13 amino acids.

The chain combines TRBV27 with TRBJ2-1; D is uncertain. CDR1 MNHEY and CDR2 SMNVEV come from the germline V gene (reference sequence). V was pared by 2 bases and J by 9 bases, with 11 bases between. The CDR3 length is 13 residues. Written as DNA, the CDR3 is TGTGCCAGCAGTTTAGGGCCAGCAACTGAGCAGTTCTTC. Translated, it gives CASSLGPATEQFF.

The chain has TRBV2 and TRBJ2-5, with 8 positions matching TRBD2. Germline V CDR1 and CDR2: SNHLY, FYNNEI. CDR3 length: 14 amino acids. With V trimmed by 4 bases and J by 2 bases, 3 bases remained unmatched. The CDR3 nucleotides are TGTGCCAGCAGTGGACTAGCGAGTCAAGAGACCCAGTACTTC. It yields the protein CASSGLASQETQYF.

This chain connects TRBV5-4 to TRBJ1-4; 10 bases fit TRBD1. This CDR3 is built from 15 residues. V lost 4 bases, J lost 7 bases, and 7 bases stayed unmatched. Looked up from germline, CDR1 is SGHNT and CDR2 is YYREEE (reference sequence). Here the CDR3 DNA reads TGTGCCAGCAGCAAAAGACAGGGGGCGGCTGAAAAACTGTTTTTT. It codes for CASSKRQGAAEKLFF.

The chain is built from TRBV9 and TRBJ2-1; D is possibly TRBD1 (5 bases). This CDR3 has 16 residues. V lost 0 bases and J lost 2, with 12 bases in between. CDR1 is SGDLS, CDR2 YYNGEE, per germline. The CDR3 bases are TGTGCCAGCAGCGTAGGGGGCTACAATACCTACAATGAGCAGTTCTTC. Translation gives CASSVGGYNTYNEQFF.

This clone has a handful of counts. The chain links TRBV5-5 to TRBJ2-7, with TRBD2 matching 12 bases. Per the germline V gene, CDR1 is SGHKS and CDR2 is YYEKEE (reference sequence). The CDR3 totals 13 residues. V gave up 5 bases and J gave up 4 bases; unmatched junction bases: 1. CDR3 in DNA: TGTGCCAGCAGGACTAGCGGGAGTTACGAGCAGTACTTC. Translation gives CASRTSGSYEQYF.

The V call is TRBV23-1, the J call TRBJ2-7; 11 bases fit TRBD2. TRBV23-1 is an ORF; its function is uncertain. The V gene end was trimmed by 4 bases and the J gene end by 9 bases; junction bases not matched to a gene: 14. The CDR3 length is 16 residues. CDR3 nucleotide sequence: TGCGCCAGCAGTCTATACAGGGTAGCGGGAGGGTTCCCGCAGTACTTC. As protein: CASSLYRVAGGFPQYF.

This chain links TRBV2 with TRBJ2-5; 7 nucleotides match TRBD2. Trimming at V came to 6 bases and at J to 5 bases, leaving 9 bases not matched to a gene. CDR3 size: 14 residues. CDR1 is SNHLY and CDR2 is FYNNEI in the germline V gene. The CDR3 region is CASRRGGASETQYF. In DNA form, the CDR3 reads TGTGCCAGCAGGAGGGGAGGGGCGAGCGAGACCCAGTACTTC.

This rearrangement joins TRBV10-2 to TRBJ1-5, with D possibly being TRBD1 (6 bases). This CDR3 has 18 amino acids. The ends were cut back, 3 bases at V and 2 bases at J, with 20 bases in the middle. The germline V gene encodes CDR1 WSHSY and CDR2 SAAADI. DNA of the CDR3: TGCGCCAGCAGTGATATCCCAGGGAGCGGGGGCCGCAATCAGCCCCAGCATTTT. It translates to CASSDIPGSGGRNQPQHF.

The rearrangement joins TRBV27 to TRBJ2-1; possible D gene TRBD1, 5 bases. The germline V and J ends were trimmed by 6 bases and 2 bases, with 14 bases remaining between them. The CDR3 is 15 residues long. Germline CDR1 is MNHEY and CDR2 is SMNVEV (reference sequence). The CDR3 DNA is TGTGCCAGCAGCTCCCAATGGGGCCCCTACAATGAGCAGTTCTTC. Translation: CASSSQWGPYNEQFF.

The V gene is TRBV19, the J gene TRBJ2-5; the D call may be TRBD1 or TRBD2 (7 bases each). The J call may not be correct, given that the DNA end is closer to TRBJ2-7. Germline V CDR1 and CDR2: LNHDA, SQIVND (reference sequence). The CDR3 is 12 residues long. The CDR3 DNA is TGTGCCAGTAGCAGGGGGAGGGACGAGCAGTACTTC. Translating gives CASSRGRDEQYF.

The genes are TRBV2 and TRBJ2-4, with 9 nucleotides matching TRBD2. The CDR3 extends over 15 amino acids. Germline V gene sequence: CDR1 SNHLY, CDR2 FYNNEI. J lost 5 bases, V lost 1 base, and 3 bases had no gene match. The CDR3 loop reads CASSEVGGRENIQYF. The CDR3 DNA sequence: TGTGCCAGCAGTGAAGTTGGCGGGAGGGAAAACATTCAGTACTTC. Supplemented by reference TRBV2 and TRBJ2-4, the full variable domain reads EPEVTQTPSHQVTQMGQEVILRCVPISNHLYFYWYRQILGQKVEFLVSFYNNEISEKSEIFDDQFSVERPDGSNFTLKIRSTKLEDSAMYFCASSEVGGRENIQYFGAGTRLSVL.